A single sample gave rise to the 9 T cell receptor beta chains below, sequenced in a study of blood T cell repertoires in COVID-19. Produced via immunoSEQ multiplex PCR; TCRdb's table is partial and in-frame only. The sample holds 100,000 or so clones, approximately 90% seen once. Material for sequencing was peripheral blood. Every receptor here comes from a human donor with active COVID-19. The donor label of this sample is uncertain.

CDR3 sequence (DNA): TGTGCCAGCTCACCCGACGGACAGGGGGCGCGGCGTGGAGGCTACACCTTC. Residues: CASSPDGQGARRGGYTF. J is TRBJ1-2 and V is TRBV18; 11 positions match TRBD1. After removal of 3 bases from V and 8 bases from J, the junction contained 14 bases not matched to a gene. The CDR3 runs to 17 residues. The germline V gene encodes CDR1 KGHSH and CDR2 LQKENI.

The gene calls are TRBV2 and TRBJ1-5; 7 bases match TRBD1. The CDR3 is made up of 15 amino acids. Trimming at V came to 5 bases and at J to 6 bases, leaving 10 bases not matched to a gene. The V gene's germline CDR1 is SNHLY and CDR2 FYNNEI. CDR3 nucleotide sequence: TGTGCCAGCAGTTGGGGGACAGAGTCTGGTCAGCCCCAGCATTTT. The encoded protein is CASSWGTESGQPQHF.

The chain carries TRBV5-1 and TRBJ2-1; a weak D match, TRBD2 (6 bases). Trimming shortened V by 3 bases and J by 4 bases, and 14 bases separated the two germline ends. The CDR3 is 15 amino acids. The germline CDR1 and CDR2 sequences are SGHRS and YFSETQ. The CDR3 protein is CASSSGTSGYNEQFF. The CDR3 DNA follows: TGCGCCAGCAGCTCGGGGACTTCGGGGTACAATGAGCAGTTCTTC.

The rearrangement uses TRBV9 and TRBJ1-2; perhaps TRBD1 as D (5 bases). Germline V lookup: CDR1 SGDLS, CDR2 YYNGEE. The CDR3 is 14 amino acids. Trimming removed 3 bases at V and 3 bases at J, with 12 bases between. The CDR3 region has the DNA TGTGCCAGCAGCGGTGGGGCAAGGGACTATGGCTACACCTTC. Encoded protein: CASSGGARDYGYTF.

V gene TRBV4-1 combines with J gene TRBJ2-3; 7 bases agree with TRBD2. Trimming cost V 6 bases and J 1 base; bases outside gene matches: 10. CDR3 size: 16 residues. Germline CDR1 reads MGHRA; CDR2 reads YSYEKL. CDR3 amino acids: CASSRSGGTRTDTQYF. The CDR3 DNA reads TGCGCCAGCAGTCGTTCGGGGGGTACTCGCACAGATACGCAGTATTTT.

Here the CDR3 reads CASTRGSNTEAFF. In DNA, the CDR3 is TGTGCCAGCACCCGAGGGTCGAACACTGAAGCTTTCTTT. The gene calls are TRBV12-3 or TRBV12-4 and TRBJ1-1, with D unresolved. V dropped 7 bases and J dropped 1 base, with 10 bases sitting between them. The CDR3 totals 13 residues.

This clone has just a few counts. V and J are TRBV10-3 and TRBJ1-6; 7 bases match TRBD1. V lost 2 bases, J lost 5 bases, and 3 bases stayed unmatched. Per germline, CDR1 ENHRY and CDR2 SYGVKD. This CDR3 spans 15 amino acids. In DNA, the CDR3 is TGTGCCATCAGTGAGCAGGGGGTTGATAATTCACCCCTCCACTTT. It encodes CAISEQGVDNSPLHF.

This chain joins TRBV9 and TRBJ1-6; the match to TRBD1 covers 7 bases. V lost 0 bases to trimming and J lost 7 bases; unmatched junction nucleotides: 4. There are 15 residues in the CDR3. In germline, CDR1 is SGDLS, CDR2 YYNGEE. The CDR3 loop reads CASSVGGQSNSPLHF. The CDR3 coding sequence is TGTGCCAGCAGCGTAGGGGGACAGTCCAATTCACCCCTCCACTTT.

The rearrangement joins TRBV11-2 to TRBJ2-5; the D gene is possibly TRBD2 (7 bases). The CDR3 is made up of 15 amino acids. Germline V CDR1 and CDR2: SGHAT, FQNNGV. V lost 3 bases and J lost 4, with 15 bases in between. The CDR3 sequence is CASSLGGAVGETQYF. As DNA, the CDR3 is TGTGCCAGCAGCTTGGGGGGGGCGGTCGGAGAGACCCAGTACTTC.